This T cell receptor (beta chain) was captured in a study of CD8 T cells in Susac syndrome. With random hexamers, reverse transcription was performed on about 0.5 to 1 ug of RNA. TCR beta CDR3 was amplified by immunoSEQ covering 54 Vbeta and 13 Jbeta. TCRdb passed the immunoSEQ multiplex PCR reads through MiXCR, listing each CDR3 protein once. The sample includes some 450,000 distinct CDR3 sequences, roughly 85% of them seen just once. This clonotype was found a few times. V was shortened by 7 bases and J by 3 bases, with 10 bases between the two germline ends. Per the germline V gene, CDR1 is MNHNS and CDR2 is SASEGT. The CDR3 runs 13 residues. Peripheral blood CD8+ and CD4+ T cells were profiled by TCR beta sequencing. Patients with stable or active relapsing-remitting disease, all of them treatment-naive, made up the multiple sclerosis controls. While CD8+ and CD4+ T cells were isolated negatively, TEMRA cells were enriched by FACS.

Sequenced: CD8+ T cells from PBMCs. The V gene is TRBV6-1, the J gene TRBJ1-5; perhaps TRBD1 as D (6 bases). This receptor was identified in a human donor with multiple sclerosis. Written as DNA, the CDR3 is TGTGCCAGCACCCAGGGGTTCAATCAGCCCCAGCATTTT. Its translation: CASTQGFNQPQHF.